This T cell receptor (beta chain) was sequenced during a study of vaccination and CD4 T cells after COVID-19. Background on the study: Diagnosis preceded the drawing of post-COVID samples by a median around 100 days (range 35 to 161).

Trimming took off 7 bases at V and 2 bases at J, with 15 bases between the two ends. This CDR3 spans 15 amino acids. TCRdb analysed the PCR reads with MiXCR anew, one entry per CDR3 protein. The data hold tens of thousands of distinct CDR3 sequences, with roughly 53% observed a single time. This specimen consisted of CD4+ T cells from blood, obtained before SARS-CoV-2 vaccination. This chain joins TRBV12-3 or TRBV12-4 and TRBJ1-5; a possible D gene is TRBD1 (6 bases). The TCR sequence derives from a human donor who had recovered from COVID-19. The CDR3 coding sequence is TGTGCCAGCACCCGCGGGGGCGCAGGCAATCAGCCCCAGCATTTT. It specifies CASTRGGAGNQPQHF.